The sequence of this T cell receptor beta chain was determined in a study of blood T cell repertoires in COVID-19. Sequencing used immunoSEQ multiplex PCR; TCRdb keeps in-frame clones, though not all of them. The sample lists approximately 270,000 clones, about 80% occurring once. Looked up from germline, CDR1 is SEHNR and CDR2 is FQNEAQ (reference sequence). This CDR3 contains 11 residues. V was cut by 5 bases and J by 6 bases, with 8 bases left in between. Sequenced material: peripheral blood. The sequence was obtained from a person in their 70s with COVID-19, enrolled during active disease. The J gene is TRBJ2-7, the V gene TRBV7-9; D possibly corresponds to TRBD2 (5 bases). CDR3 bases: TGTGCCAGCAGCACCCTAGCCGAGCAGTACTTC. It translates to CASSTLAEQYF.